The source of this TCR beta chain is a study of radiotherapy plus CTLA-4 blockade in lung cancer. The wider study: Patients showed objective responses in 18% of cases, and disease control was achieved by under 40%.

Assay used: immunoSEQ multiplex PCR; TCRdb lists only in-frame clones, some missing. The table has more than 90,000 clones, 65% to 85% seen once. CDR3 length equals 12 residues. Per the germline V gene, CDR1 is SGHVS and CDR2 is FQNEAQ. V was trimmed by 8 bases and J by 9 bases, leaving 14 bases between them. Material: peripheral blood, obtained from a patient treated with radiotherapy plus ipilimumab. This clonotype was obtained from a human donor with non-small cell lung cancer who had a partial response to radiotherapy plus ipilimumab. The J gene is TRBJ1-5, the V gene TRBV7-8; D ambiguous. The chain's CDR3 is CASGSTVRPQHF. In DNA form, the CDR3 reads TGTGCCAGCGGGAGCACGGTTCGGCCCCAGCATTTT.